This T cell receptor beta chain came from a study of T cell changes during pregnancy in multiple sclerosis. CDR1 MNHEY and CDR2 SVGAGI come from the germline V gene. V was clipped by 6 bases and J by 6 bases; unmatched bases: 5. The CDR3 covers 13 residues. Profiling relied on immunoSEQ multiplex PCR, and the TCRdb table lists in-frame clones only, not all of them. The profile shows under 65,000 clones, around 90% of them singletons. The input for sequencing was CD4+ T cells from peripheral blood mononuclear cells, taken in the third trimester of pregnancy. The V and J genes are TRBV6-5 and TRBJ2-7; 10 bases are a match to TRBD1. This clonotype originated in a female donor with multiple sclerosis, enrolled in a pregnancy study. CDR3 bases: TGTGCCAGCAGGCGGACAGGGGGATCCGAGCAGTACTTC. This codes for CASRRTGGSEQYF.